This TCR beta chain was observed in a study of T-cell reconstitution after alpha-beta-depleted transplantation in children. This CDR3 has 14 amino acids. The V end lost 6 bases, the J end lost 0 bases, and 11 bases lay between the germline ends. As it was prepared, the TCRbeta library received unique molecular identifiers. MiXCR, run by TCRdb on the PCR reads, gives a single entry per CDR3 protein. In the table there are approximately 520,000 distinct CDR3 sequences, less than 35% of which are singletons. The genes are TRBV12-3 or TRBV12-4 and TRBJ2-5; D is perhaps TRBD1 (5 bases). The material sequenced was PBMCs from the stem cell graft donor, taken from the stem cell graft. This TCR derives from a human donor who donated a stem cell graft to a child with aplastic anemia. As DNA, the CDR3 is TGTGCCAGCAGCTCCCCGACAGACCAAGAGACCCAGTACTTC. Residues: CASSSPTDQETQYF.